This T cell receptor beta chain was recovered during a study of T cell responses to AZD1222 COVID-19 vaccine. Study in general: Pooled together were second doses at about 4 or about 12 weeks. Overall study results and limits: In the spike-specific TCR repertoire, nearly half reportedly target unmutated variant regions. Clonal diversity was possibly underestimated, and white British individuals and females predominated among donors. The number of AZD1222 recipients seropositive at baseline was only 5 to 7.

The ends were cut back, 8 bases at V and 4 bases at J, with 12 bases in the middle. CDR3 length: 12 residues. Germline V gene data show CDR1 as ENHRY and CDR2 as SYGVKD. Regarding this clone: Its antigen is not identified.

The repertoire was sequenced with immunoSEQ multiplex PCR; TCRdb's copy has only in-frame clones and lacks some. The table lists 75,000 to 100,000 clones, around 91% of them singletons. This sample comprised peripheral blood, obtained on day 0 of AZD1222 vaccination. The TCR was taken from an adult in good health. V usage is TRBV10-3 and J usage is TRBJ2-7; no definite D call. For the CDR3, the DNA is TGTGCCATCTCTACGGGTACTTACGAGCAGTACTTC. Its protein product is CAISTGTYEQYF.